The 2 T cell receptor beta chains presented below share a single source sample, sequenced in a study of blood T cell repertoires in COVID-19. Using immunoSEQ multiplex PCR, the repertoire was profiled, and TCRdb retains in-frame clones only, with some absent. The data contain around 88,000 clones, around three quarters of them singletons. The sequencing input was peripheral blood. Receptor source: a man aged 50 to 59 who had recovered from COVID-19.

The chain combines TRBV18 with TRBJ2-7, with D possibly matching TRBD1 (6 bases). Germline V CDR1 and CDR2: KGHSH, LQKENI. The V gene lost 2 bases and the J gene lost 5 bases, with 10 bases spanning the gap. The CDR3 is made up of 13 amino acids. CDR3 nucleotide sequence: TGTGCCAGCTCACCATCACAGGGTAACGAGCAGTACTTC. Its protein is CASSPSQGNEQYF.

The chain combines TRBV24-1 with TRBJ1-5, with D hard to call. Germline CDR1 reads KGHDR; CDR2 reads SFDVKD. This CDR3 is built from 15 residues. The V and J ends lost 3 bases and 0 bases respectively, with 8 bases between them. In nucleotides, the CDR3 is TGTGCCACCAGTGATGCGGGATTTAGCAATCAGCCCCAGCATTTT. It encodes CATSDAGFSNQPQHF.